These 2 T cell receptor beta chains were sequenced from one sample in a study of T cell responses to AZD1222 COVID-19 vaccine. This table comes from immunoSEQ multiplex PCR, and its TCRdb copy is limited to in-frame clones, with some not included. The sample carries 130,000 to 150,000 clones, 82% recorded once. The specimen comprised peripheral blood, sampled on day 0 of MenACWY control vaccination. Receptors were obtained from an adult in good health.

This sequence joins TRBV3-1 (or the pseudogene TRBV3-2) and TRBJ1-3; D might be TRBD1 (6 bases). This CDR3 is 15 amino acids long. The V and J ends lost 4 bases and 4 bases respectively, with 14 bases between them. Per the germline V gene, CDR1 is LGHDT and CDR2 is YNNKEL (reference sequence). For the CDR3, the DNA is TGTGCCAGCAGCCCCTCAGGGGCTGGAGGAAACACCATATATTTT. This codes for CASSPSGAGGNTIYF.

This sequence joins TRBV19 and TRBJ1-2, with a tentative D call TRBD1 (6 bases). Germline CDR1 and CDR2: LNHDA and SQIVND (reference sequence). The germline V and J ends were trimmed by 7 bases and 3 bases, with 9 bases remaining between them. The CDR3 consists of 12 residues. CDR3 protein: CASTTGHYGYTF. The CDR3 DNA reads TGTGCCAGTACTACAGGGCACTATGGCTACACCTTC.